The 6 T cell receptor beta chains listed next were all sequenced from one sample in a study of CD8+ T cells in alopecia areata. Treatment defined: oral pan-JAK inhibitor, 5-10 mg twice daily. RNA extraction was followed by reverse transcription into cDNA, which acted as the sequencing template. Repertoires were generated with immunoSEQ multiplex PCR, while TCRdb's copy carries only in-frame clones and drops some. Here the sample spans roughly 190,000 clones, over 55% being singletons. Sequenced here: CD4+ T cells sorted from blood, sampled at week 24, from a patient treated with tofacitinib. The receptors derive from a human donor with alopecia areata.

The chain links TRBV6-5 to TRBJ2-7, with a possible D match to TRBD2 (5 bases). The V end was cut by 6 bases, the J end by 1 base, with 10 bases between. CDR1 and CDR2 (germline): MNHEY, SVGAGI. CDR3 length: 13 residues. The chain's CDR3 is CASSRRGSYEQYF. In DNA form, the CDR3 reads TGTGCCAGCAGCCGCCGGGGTTCCTACGAGCAGTACTTC.

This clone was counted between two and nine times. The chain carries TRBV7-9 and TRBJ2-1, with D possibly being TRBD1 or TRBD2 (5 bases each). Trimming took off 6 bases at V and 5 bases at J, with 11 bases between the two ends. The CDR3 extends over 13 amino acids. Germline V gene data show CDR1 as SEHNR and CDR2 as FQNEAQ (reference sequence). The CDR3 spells CASRLGPNNEQFF. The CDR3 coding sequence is TGTGCCAGCAGGTTGGGACCAAACAATGAGCAGTTCTTC. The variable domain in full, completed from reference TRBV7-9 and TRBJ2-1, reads DTGVSQNPRHKITKRGQNVTFRCDPISEHNRLYWYRQTLGQGPEFLTYFQNEAQLEKSRLLSDRFSAERPKGSFSTLEIQRTEQGDSAMYLCASRLGPNNEQFFGPGTRLTVL.

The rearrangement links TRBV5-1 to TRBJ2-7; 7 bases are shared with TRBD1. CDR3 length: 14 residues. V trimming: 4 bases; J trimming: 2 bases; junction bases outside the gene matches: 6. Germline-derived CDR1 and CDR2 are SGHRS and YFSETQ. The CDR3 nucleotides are TGCGCCAGCAGCACACAGGGGCCGCCCTACGAGCAGTACTTC. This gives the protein CASSTQGPPYEQYF.

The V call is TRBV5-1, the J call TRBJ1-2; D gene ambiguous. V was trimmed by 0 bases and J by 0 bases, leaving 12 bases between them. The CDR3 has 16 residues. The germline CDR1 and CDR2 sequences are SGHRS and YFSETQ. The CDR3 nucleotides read TGCGCCAGCAGCTTGGAACACGGTTCTGCTAACTATGGCTACACCTTC. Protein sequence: CASSLEHGSANYGYTF. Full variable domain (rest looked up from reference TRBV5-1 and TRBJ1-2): KAGVTQTPRYLIKTRGQQVTLSCSPISGHRSVSWYQQTPGQGLQFLFEYFSETQRNKGNFPGRFSGRQFSNSRSEMNVSTLELGDSALYLCASSLEHGSANYGYTFGSGTRLTVV.

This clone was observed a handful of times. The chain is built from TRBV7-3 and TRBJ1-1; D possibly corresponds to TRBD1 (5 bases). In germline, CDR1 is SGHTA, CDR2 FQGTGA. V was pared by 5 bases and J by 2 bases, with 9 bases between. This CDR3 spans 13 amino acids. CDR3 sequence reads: CASSQGANTEAFF. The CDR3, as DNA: TGTGCCAGCAGCCAAGGGGCCAACACTGAAGCTTTCTTT. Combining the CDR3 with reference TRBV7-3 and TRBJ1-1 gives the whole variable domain GAGVSQTPSNKVTEKGKYVELRCDPISGHTALYWYRQSLGQGPEFLIYFQGTGAADDSGLPNDRFFAVRPEGSVSTLKIQRTERGDSAVYLCASSQGANTEAFFGQGTRLTVV.

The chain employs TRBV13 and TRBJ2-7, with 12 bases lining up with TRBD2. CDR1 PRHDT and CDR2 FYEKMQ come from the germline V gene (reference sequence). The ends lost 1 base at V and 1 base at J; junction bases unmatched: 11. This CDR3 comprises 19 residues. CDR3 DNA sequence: TGTGCCAGCAGCTTAGAGGGACTAGCGGGCCCGACGTCATCCTACGAGCAGTACTTC. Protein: CASSLEGLAGPTSSYEQYF. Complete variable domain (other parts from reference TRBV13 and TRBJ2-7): AAGVIQSPRHLIKEKRETATLKCYPIPRHDTVYWYQQGPGQDPQFLISFYEKMQSDKGSIPDRFSAQQFSDYHSELNMSSLELGDSALYFCASSLEGLAGPTSSYEQYFGPGTRLTVT.